Below are 8 T cell receptor beta chains sequenced from a single sample in a study of shared clonotypes between healthy human individuals. The data were produced by immunoSEQ multiplex PCR, yet TCRdb's version contains in-frame clones alone and is incomplete. Of 2 million to 2.5 million clones listed, almost 96% were seen once; the top ten hold roughly 0.13%. The sample consisted of naive CD4+ T cells sorted from blood. The subset was: CD45RA+ positively selected. The receptors were sampled from a man aged 18 to 29 in good health.

The chain carries TRBV5-6 and TRBJ2-7; D gene unclear. Germline loops: CDR1 SGHDT, CDR2 YYEEEE. V shed 4 bases and J shed 0 bases, with 14 bases lying between them. The CDR3 covers 15 residues. The CDR3 sequence is CASSGERRFSYEQYF. The CDR3 nucleotides read TGTGCCAGCAGCGGGGAACGCAGGTTCTCCTACGAGCAGTACTTC.

The chain combines TRBV6-6 with TRBJ2-7; D unclear. This CDR3 has 14 residues. The germline V gene has CDR1 MNHNY and CDR2 SVGAGI (reference sequence). The V end lost 4 bases, the J end lost 5 bases, and 15 bases lay between the germline ends. In DNA, the CDR3 is TGTGCCAGCAGTTCTGAGCAAGTTGTTGACGAGCAGTACTTC. Protein sequence: CASSSEQVVDEQYF.

J is TRBJ2-5 and V is TRBV5-1, with D unresolved. Trimming took 3 bases from V and 5 from J, leaving 17 bases between them. Germline V gives CDR1 SGHRS, CDR2 YFSETQ. The CDR3 contains 15 residues. CDR3 coding DNA: TGCGCCAGCAGCTCATACCCCCAGGACGGGGAGACCCAGTACTTC. This encodes CASSSYPQDGETQYF. The full variable domain, its missing parts supplied by reference TRBV5-1 and TRBJ2-5, is KAGVTQTPRYLIKTRGQQVTLSCSPISGHRSVSWYQQTPGQGLQFLFEYFSETQRNKGNFPGRFSGRQFSNSRSEMNVSTLELGDSALYLCASSSYPQDGETQYFGPGTRLLVL.

This chain connects TRBV9 to TRBJ2-5; D is perhaps TRBD2 (5 bases). The V gene's germline CDR1 is SGDLS and CDR2 YYNGEE. This CDR3 contains 13 residues. V was clipped by 3 bases and J by 10 bases, with 16 bases between them. DNA of the CDR3: TGTGCCAGCAGCGGACGGGGTTTGGGAAGCCAGTACTTC. Translating it yields CASSGRGLGSQYF. Filled out from reference TRBV9 and TRBJ2-5, the complete variable domain reads DSGVTQTPKHLITATGQRVTLRCSPRSGDLSVYWYQQSLDQGLQFLIQYYNGEERAKGNILERFSAQQFPDLHSELNLSSLELGDSALYFCASSGRGLGSQYFGPGTRLLVL.

V gene TRBV6-5 combines with J gene TRBJ1-2, with D hard to call. This CDR3 has 15 residues. The germline V gene encodes CDR1 MNHEY and CDR2 SVGAGI. The V and J ends lost 0 bases and 0 bases respectively, with 8 bases between them. The CDR3: CASSYSGIANYGYTF. CDR3 bases: TGTGCCAGCAGTTACTCGGGGATAGCTAACTATGGCTACACCTTC.

This rearrangement joins TRBV2 to TRBJ2-2; the match to TRBD2 covers 10 bases. After removal of 4 bases from V and 3 bases from J, the junction contained 5 bases not matched to a gene. The CDR3 has 16 amino acids. CDR1 is SNHLY, CDR2 FYNNEI, per germline. The CDR3 region has the DNA TGTGCCAGCAGTGCGAGCGGGAGGGCCGACACCGGGGAGCTGTTTTTT. Its protein product is CASSASGRADTGELFF.

The V and J genes are TRBV5-1 and TRBJ1-1, with 8 bases aligning to TRBD1. Losses at the gene ends were 0 bases for V and 5 bases for J; bases not matched to a gene: 9. Germline assignment: CDR1 SGHRS and CDR2 YFSETQ. This CDR3 contains 16 residues. In DNA form, the CDR3 reads TGCGCCAGCAGCTTGGTTCAGGGGGCAGTTGGGACTGAAGCTTTCTTT. Translation gives CASSLVQGAVGTEAFF.

The gene calls are TRBV5-1 and TRBJ2-2, with 7 bases fitting TRBD1. CDR3 length equals 14 residues. After removal of 4 bases from V and 7 bases from J, the junction contained 7 bases not matched to a gene. CDR1 is SGHRS, CDR2 YFSETQ, per germline. CDR3 sequence reads: CASSQRQGGGELFF. CDR3 in DNA: TGCGCCAGCAGCCAGCGACAGGGCGGCGGGGAGCTGTTTTTT.